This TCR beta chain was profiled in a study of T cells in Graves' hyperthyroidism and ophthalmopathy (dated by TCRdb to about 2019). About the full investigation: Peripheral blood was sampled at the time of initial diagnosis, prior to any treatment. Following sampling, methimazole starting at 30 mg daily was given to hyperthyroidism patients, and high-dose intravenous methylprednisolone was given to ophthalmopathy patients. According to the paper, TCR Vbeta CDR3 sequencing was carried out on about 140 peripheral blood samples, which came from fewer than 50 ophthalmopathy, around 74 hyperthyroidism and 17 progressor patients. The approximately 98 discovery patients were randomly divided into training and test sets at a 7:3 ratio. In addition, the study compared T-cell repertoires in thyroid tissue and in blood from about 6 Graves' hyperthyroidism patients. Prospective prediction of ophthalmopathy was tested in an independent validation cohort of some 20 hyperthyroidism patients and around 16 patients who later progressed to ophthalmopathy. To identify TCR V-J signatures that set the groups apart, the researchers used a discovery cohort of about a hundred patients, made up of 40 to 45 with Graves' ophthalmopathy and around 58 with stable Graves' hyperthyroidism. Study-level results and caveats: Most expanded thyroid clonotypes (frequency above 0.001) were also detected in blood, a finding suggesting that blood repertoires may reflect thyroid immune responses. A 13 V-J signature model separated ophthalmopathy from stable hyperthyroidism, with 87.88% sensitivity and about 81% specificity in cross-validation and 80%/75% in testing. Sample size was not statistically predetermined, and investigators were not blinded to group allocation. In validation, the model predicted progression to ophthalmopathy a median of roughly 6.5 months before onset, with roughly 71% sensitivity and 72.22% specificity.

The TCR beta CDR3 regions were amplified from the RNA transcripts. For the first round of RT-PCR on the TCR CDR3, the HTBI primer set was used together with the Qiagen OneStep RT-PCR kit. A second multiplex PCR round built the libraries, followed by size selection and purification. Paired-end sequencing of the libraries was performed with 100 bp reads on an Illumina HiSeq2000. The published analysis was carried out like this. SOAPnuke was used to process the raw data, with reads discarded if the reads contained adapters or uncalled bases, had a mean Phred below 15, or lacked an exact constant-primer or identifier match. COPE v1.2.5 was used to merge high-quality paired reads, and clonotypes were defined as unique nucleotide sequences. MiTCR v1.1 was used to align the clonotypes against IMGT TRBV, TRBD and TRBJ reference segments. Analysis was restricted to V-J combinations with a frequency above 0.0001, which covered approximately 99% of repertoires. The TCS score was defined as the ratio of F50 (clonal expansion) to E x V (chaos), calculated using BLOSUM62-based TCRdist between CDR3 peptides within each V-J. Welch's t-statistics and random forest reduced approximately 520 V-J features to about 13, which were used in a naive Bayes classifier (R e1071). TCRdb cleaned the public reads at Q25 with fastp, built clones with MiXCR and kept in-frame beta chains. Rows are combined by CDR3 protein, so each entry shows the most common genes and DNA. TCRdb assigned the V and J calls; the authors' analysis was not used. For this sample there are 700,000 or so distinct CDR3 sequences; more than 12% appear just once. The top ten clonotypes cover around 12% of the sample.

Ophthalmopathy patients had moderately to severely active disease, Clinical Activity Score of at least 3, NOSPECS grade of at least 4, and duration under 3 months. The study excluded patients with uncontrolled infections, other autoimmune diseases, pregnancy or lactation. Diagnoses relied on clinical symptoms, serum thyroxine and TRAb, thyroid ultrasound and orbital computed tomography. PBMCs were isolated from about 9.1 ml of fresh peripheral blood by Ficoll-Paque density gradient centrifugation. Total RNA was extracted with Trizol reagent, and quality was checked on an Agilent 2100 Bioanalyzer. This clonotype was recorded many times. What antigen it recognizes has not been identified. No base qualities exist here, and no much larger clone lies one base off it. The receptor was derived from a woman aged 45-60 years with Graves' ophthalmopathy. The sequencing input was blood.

The DNA is as follows: TGTGCCAGCAGCTTACTAGGGGGCTCCGGGGAGCTGTTTTTT. The encoded protein is CASSLLGGSGELFF. The chain couples TRBV7-2 to TRBJ2-2; TRBD1 agrees with 7 junctional bases. The CDR3, from cysteine to phenylalanine, totals 14 residues. Only the CDR3 DNA stays, 42 bases, in frame from base 1. Via the germline V gene, CDR1 is SGHTA and CDR2 FQGNSA. V and J are trimmed by 2 bases and 6 bases, and the gene matches miss 3 bases of the junction.